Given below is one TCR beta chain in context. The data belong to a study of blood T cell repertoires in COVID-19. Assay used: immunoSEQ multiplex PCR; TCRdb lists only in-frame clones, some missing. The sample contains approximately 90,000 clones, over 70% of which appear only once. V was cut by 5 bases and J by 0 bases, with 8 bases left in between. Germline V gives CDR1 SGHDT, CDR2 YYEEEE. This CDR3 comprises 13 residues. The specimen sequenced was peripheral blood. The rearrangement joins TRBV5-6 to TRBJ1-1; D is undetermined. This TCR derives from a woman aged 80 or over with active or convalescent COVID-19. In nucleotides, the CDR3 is TGTGCCAGCAGTGAGGCAGTGAACACTGAAGCTTTCTTT. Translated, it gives CASSEAVNTEAFF.